This T cell receptor beta chain was observed in a study of cytomegalovirus exposure and HLA in healthy donors. Study-wide results and limits: It was 150 to 200 TCR beta chains that were listed as cytomegalovirus-associated. Rarity characterized most TCR sequences, yet some public TCRs appeared in many donors.

As to this clone: No antigen is known for it.

CDR1 and CDR2 from the germline V gene are GTSNPN and SVGIG (reference sequence). Trimming removed 0 bases at V and 0 bases at J, with 11 bases between. The CDR3 runs 15 residues. Use of 60 Vbeta and 13 Jbeta primers characterized the PCR. Generated by immunoSEQ multiplex PCR, the TCRdb table keeps only in-frame clones and is missing some. The repertoire includes approximately 170,000 clones, around 78% of them detected once, and around 7% sits in the top ten. This sequence originates from a woman between 40 and 50 years old in good health and CMV-seropositive. V is TRBV30 and J is TRBJ1-1; D gene ambiguous. Sequenced input: PBMCs. CDR3 DNA: TGTGCCTGGAGTGTACACCGGGTTATGAACACTGAAGCTTTCTTT. Its protein is CAWSVHRVMNTEAFF.